The clone carrying this T cell receptor beta chain was seen just once. This entry is derived from a study of blood T cell repertoires in COVID-19. CDR3 length equals 13 residues. Germline values: CDR1 SGHNT, CDR2 YYREEE (reference sequence). V lost 4 bases, J lost 8 bases, and 12 bases lay in between. Clones were read by immunoSEQ multiplex PCR, and TCRdb kept only the in-frame ones, dropping some. The table includes under 200,000 clones, around 89% detected once. The sequence was obtained from a woman in her late teens or twenties who had recovered from COVID-19. The sequenced sample consisted of PBMCs or T cells enriched from blood (not recorded which). The genes are TRBV5-4 and TRBJ2-2; D gene uncertain. The CDR3 coding sequence is TGTGCCAGCAGCCCTCCAGGATCTGGGGAGCTGTTTTTT. It translates to CASSPPGSGELFF.